The 6 T cell receptor beta chains listed next were all sequenced from one sample in a study of OX40 agonist ivuxolimab in advanced cancers. Some clones are missing from TCRdb's copy, which holds only in-frame ones; the method was immunoSEQ multiplex PCR. The table records 20,000 to 30,000 clones, around 67% of them present only once. The sequencing used CD4+ or CD8+ T cells sorted from blood, collected in a trial of the OX40 agonist ivuxolimab. The receptors were sampled from an adult with an advanced solid tumor such as melanoma, head and neck, liver or kidney cancer.

This clone was recorded a few times. The chain combines TRBV28 with TRBJ2-3; D remains unclear. The CDR3 sequence is 16 residues long. Per the germline V gene, CDR1 is MDHEN and CDR2 is SYDVKM. V dropped 4 bases and J dropped 0 bases, with 14 bases sitting between them. CDR3 sequence: CASSYRAAQSTDTQYF. The DNA of the CDR3 is TGTGCCAGCAGTTACCGGGCGGCACAGAGCACAGATACGCAGTATTTT.

This clone came up once. This CDR3 is also generated by other DNA sequences in the sample. The V and J genes are TRBV28 and TRBJ2-7, with D possibly matching TRBD2 (6 bases). The CDR3 totals 15 residues. Germline-derived CDR1 and CDR2 are MDHEN and SYDVKM. Trimming shortened V by 2 bases and J by 4 bases, and 15 bases separated the two germline ends. The CDR3: CASSLDRDLGYEQYF. CDR3 nucleotide sequence: TGTGCCAGCAGTTTAGATCGGGACTTGGGATACGAGCAGTACTTC. Complete variable domain (other parts from reference TRBV28 and TRBJ2-7): DVKVTQSSRYLVKRTGEKVFLECVQDMDHENMFWYRQDPGLGLRLIYFSYDVKMKEKGDIPEGYSVSREKKERFSLILESASTNQTSMYLCASSLDRDLGYEQYFGPGTRLTVT.

The CDR3 sequence: CASSLGEMGTQYF. The CDR3 DNA reads TGTGCCAGCAGCCTTGGAGAAATGGGTACGCAGTATTTT. The chain is built from TRBV7-9 and TRBJ2-3; no reliable D call. Germline V gene data show CDR1 as SEHNR and CDR2 as FQNEAQ (reference sequence). Trimming removed 5 bases from V and 8 bases from J, with 14 bases in between. The CDR3 loop spans 13 amino acids.

This sequence joins TRBV7-3 and TRBJ2-3; TRBD2 matches at 7 bases. The V gene's germline CDR1 is SGHTA and CDR2 FQGTGA. The CDR3 runs to 16 residues. J gave up 2 bases and V 6 bases, and 11 bases lay outside the gene matches. CDR3 region: CASSSFGGGITDTQYF. The CDR3 DNA follows: TGTGCCAGCAGTTCCTTCGGCGGGGGTATCACAGATACGCAGTATTTT.

This clone has only one observation. This chain connects TRBV5-1 to TRBJ1-1, with TRBD1 matching over 7 bases. Germline trimming cut 4 bases from V and 3 bases from J; bases unmatched to any gene: 9. This CDR3 contains 15 residues. Germline CDR1 and CDR2: SGHRS and YFSETQ. The CDR3 protein is CASSPGQILYTEAFF. As DNA, the CDR3 is TGCGCCAGCAGCCCGGGACAGATACTATACACTGAAGCTTTCTTT.

CDR3 bases: TGTGCCAGCACCCATTCAGGCTACGAGCAGTACTTC. Protein product: CASTHSGYEQYF. The chain uses TRBV7-9 and TRBJ2-7; D remains unclear. The CDR3 is made up of 12 amino acids. V was trimmed by 7 bases and J by 3 bases, leaving 10 bases between them. Germline CDR1 is SEHNR and CDR2 is FQNEAQ (reference sequence).